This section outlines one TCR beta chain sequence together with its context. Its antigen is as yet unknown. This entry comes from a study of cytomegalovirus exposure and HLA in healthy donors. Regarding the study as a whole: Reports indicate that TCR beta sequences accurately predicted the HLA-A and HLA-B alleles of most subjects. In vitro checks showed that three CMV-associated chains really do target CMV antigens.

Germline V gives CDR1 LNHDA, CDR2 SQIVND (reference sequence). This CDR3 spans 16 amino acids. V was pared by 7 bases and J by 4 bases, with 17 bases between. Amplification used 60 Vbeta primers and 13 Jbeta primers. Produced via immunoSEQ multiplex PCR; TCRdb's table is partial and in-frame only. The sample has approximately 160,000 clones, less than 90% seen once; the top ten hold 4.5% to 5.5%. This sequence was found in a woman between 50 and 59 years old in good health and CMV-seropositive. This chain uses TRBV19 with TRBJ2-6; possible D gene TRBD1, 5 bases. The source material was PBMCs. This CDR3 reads CASTQGAWTGANVLTF. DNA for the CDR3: TGTGCCAGTACCCAAGGGGCCTGGACAGGGGCCAACGTCCTGACTTTC.